The T cell receptor beta chain described here comes from a study of identical twins. With regard to this clonotype: Antigen unknown. Germline and junction disagree at one end, which may indicate a read error.

All of the donors were Caucasians in good health. The CDR3 length is 15 residues. Germline lookup yields CDR1 SGHRS and CDR2 YFSETQ. The study's findings and limits: Analyses of zero insertions could be partly confounded by invariant MAIT and iNKT cells. Models predicted less out-of-frame TCR alpha sharing in monozygotic twins than was found.

MiXCR, run by TCRdb on the 5' RACE reads, gives a single entry per CDR3 protein. The table records about 530,000 distinct CDR3 sequences, approximately 20% of them present only once. This sample also appeared in a second study, on yellow fever vaccine responses in identical twins.

This receptor was obtained from a woman aged 18-29 years in good health. The J gene is TRBJ2-1, the V gene TRBV5-1, with TRBD2 matching 7 bases. Input material: CD4+ T cells sorted from blood. CDR3 region: CASSPSGIGYNEQFF. The CDR3 DNA sequence: TGCGCTAGCAGCCCAAGCGGGATAGGCTACAATGAGCAGTTCTTC. Complete variable domain (other parts from reference TRBV5-1 and TRBJ2-1): KAGVTQTPRYLIKTRGQQVTLSCSPISGHRSVSWYQQTPGQGLQFLFEYFSETQRNKGNFPGRFSGRQFSNSRSEMNVSTLELGDSALYLCASSPSGIGYNEQFFGPGTRLTVL.